Below are 24 T cell receptor beta chains sequenced from a single sample in a study of beta chain features in type 1 diabetes. Sequenced material consisted of expressed TCRB transcripts (all of the isolated RNA was reverse transcribed). TCRdb's copy holds only in-frame clones and misses some; the assay was immunoSEQ multiplex PCR. The sample carries some 640,000 clones, about 14% recorded once. Their recognized antigens are unknown. General observations from the study: Significant though moderate, a shortening of TCRB CDR3s appeared in all four CD4+ subsets of Type 1 diabetes patients.

The source material was naive CD4+ T cells from blood. The receptors derive from a man between 18 and 35 years old with type 1 diabetes.

This clone was detected only a few times. V and J are TRBV10-3 and TRBJ2-1, with D perhaps given as TRBD1 or TRBD2 (6 bases each). The CDR3 is 13 residues long. The ends were cut back, 0 bases at V and 9 bases at J, with 9 bases in the middle. Germline CDR1 is ENHRY and CDR2 is SYGVKD. CDR3 in amino acids: CAISESEGGEQFF. The CDR3 DNA sequence: TGTGCCATCAGTGAGTCGGAGGGGGGTGAGCAGTTCTTC.

This clone was seen more than once but under ten times. The rearrangement uses TRBV30 and TRBJ1-2, with D unresolved. The ends were cut back, 0 bases at V and 1 base at J, with 9 bases in the middle. Germline lookup yields CDR1 GTSNPN and CDR2 SVGIG (reference sequence). The CDR3 loop spans 14 amino acids. In nucleotides, the CDR3 is TGTGCCTGGAGTGTGGAGGGATTTAACTATGGCTACACCTTC. Its protein product is CAWSVEGFNYGYTF.

This clone occurred a few times. V usage is TRBV9 and J usage is TRBJ2-1, with 9 bases that match TRBD1. The J segment lost 2 bases and the V segment lost 3 bases, leaving 3 bases of the junction unmatched. Per the germline V gene, CDR1 is SGDLS and CDR2 is YYNGEE. The CDR3 has 15 residues. The CDR3 DNA follows: TGTGCCAGCAGCGCGGGACAGGGAACCTACAATGAGCAGTTCTTC. As protein: CASSAGQGTYNEQFF.

This clone was seen more than once but under ten times. The chain has TRBV6-5 and TRBJ2-7; D unclear. V lost 1 base and J 7 bases, leaving 5 bases between the germline ends. This CDR3 region has 11 residues. CDR1 MNHEY and CDR2 SVGAGI come from the germline V gene. The CDR3, as DNA: TGTGCCAGCAGTTACTATGCGGAGCAGTACTTC. This gives the protein CASSYYAEQYF.

This clone has just a few counts. V and J are TRBV28 and TRBJ1-2, with 8 bases matching TRBD1. V gave up 6 bases and J gave up 3 bases; unmatched junction bases: 6. Per the germline V gene, CDR1 is MDHEN and CDR2 is SYDVKM. The CDR3 spans 14 residues. The CDR3 nucleotides are TGTGCCAGCAGGGATTCGGGACAGGACTATGGCTACACCTTC. This sequence encodes CASRDSGQDYGYTF.

The rearrangement uses TRBV30 and TRBJ2-3, with 8 nucleotides matching TRBD2. This CDR3 contains 19 residues. The V gene's germline CDR1 is GTSNPN and CDR2 SVGIG (reference sequence). Trimming took 1 base from V and 2 from J; bases not matched to a gene: 17. CDR3: CAWSEPQKVAGKSTDTQYF. DNA for the CDR3: TGTGCCTGGAGTGAACCCCAAAAAGTAGCGGGGAAATCCACAGATACGCAGTATTTT. The complete variable domain, with remaining parts taken from reference TRBV30 and TRBJ2-3, reads SQTIHQWPATLVQPVGSPLSLECTVEGTSNPNLYWYRQAAGRGLQLLFYSVGIGQISSEVPQNLSASRPQDRQFILSSKKLLLSDSGFYLCAWSEPQKVAGKSTDTQYFGPGTRLTVL.

This chain uses TRBV30 with TRBJ2-3; D is perhaps TRBD1 (6 bases). Trimming took off 0 bases at V and 4 bases at J, with 11 bases between the two ends. The germline CDR1 and CDR2 sequences are GTSNPN and SVGIG (reference sequence). The CDR3 is 14 amino acids. The CDR3 nucleotides are TGTGCCTGGAGTGTACAAGAGGGGGCAGATACGCAGTATTTT. It yields the protein CAWSVQEGADTQYF.

This clone occurred a few times. The same CDR3 arises from other DNA sequences in this sample as well. The chain couples TRBV7-2 to TRBJ2-7, with D uncertain. The CDR3 contains 15 residues. Trimming stripped 1 base from V and 2 bases from J, with 12 bases between. Germline V gene sequence: CDR1 SGHTA, CDR2 FQGNSA. The CDR3 DNA follows: TGTGCCAGCAGCTTAGGTGGGCGCCGGACCTACGAGCAGTACTTC. Translation gives CASSLGGRRTYEQYF.

Concerning this clone itself: At the DNA level, this CDR3 is encoded by other sequences in the same sample as well. The chain couples TRBV9 to TRBJ1-1; no reliable D call. Germline loops: CDR1 SGDLS, CDR2 YYNGEE. CDR3 length: 14 amino acids. Trimming cost V 0 bases and J 1 base, with 7 bases left between them. The CDR3 here is CASSVVGGNTEAFF. The CDR3 DNA is TGTGCCAGCAGCGTAGTCGGCGGGAACACTGAAGCTTTCTTT.

On this clone: Additional DNA sequences in this sample encode the identical CDR3. V gene TRBV27 combines with J gene TRBJ1-1; unclear D gene. CDR1 is MNHEY, CDR2 SMNVEV, per germline (reference sequence). There are 11 residues in the CDR3. Trimming took 4 bases from V and 3 from J, leaving 3 bases between them. The CDR3 region is CASSSYTEAFF. For the CDR3, the DNA is TGTGCCAGCAGTTCATACACTGAAGCTTTCTTT.

This clone turned up a few times. The rearrangement uses TRBV19 and TRBJ2-7; maybe TRBD1 (5 bases). V lost 5 bases and J 2 bases, leaving 13 bases between the germline ends. Germline V gives CDR1 LNHDA, CDR2 SQIVND (reference sequence). The CDR3 spans 14 residues. Written as DNA, the CDR3 is TGTGCCAGTAGTCCCCGAGTGGACACCTACGAGCAGTACTTC. Translated: CASSPRVDTYEQYF.

This clone was observed a few times. The same CDR3 also results from other DNA sequences found in this sample. V is TRBV20-1 and J is TRBJ2-1; no clear D. V was cut by 2 bases and J by 5 bases, with 4 bases left in between. Germline CDR1 and CDR2: DFQATT and SNEGSKA (reference sequence). The CDR3 length is 11 residues. The CDR3 DNA reads as TGCAGTGCTAGACTCCACAATGAGCAGTTCTTC. Protein: CSARLHNEQFF.

In its sample, this clone was seen a few times. This rearrangement joins TRBV5-1 to TRBJ2-6; no reliable D call. The CDR3 totals 14 residues. Trimming cost V 0 bases and J 2 bases, with 3 bases left between them. Germline-derived CDR1 and CDR2 are SGHRS and YFSETQ. The CDR3 region has the DNA TGCGCCAGCAGCTTGGACCCTGGGGCCAACGTCCTGACTTTC. This gives the protein CASSLDPGANVLTF.

This clone was seen more than once but under ten times. The same CDR3 arises from other DNA sequences in this sample as well. The CDR3 DNA reads TGTGCCTGGAGTGTAGGGACTAGCGGCTACAATGAGCAGTTCTTC. This encodes CAWSVGTSGYNEQFF. This rearrangement joins TRBV30 to TRBJ2-1; TRBD2 matches 11 bases. V dropped 0 bases and J dropped 3; count of bases not matched to a gene: 1. Germline CDR1 and CDR2: GTSNPN and SVGIG (reference sequence). The CDR3 sequence is 15 residues long.

A few counts support this clone. The chain couples TRBV29-1 to TRBJ2-1; 8 bases fit TRBD2. This CDR3 has 12 residues. With 5 bases clipped from V and 9 bases from J, the junction kept 6 bases outside the gene matches. The V gene's germline CDR1 is SQVTM and CDR2 ANQGSEA. CDR3 loop: CSVSGGTREQFF. The CDR3 coding sequence is TGCAGCGTTAGCGGGGGTACGCGTGAGCAGTTCTTC.

The J gene is TRBJ2-7, the V gene TRBV18, with 7 bases fitting TRBD1. The length of the CDR3 is 14 residues. CDR1 is KGHSH, CDR2 LQKENI, per germline. J was trimmed by 5 bases and V by 3 bases; bases with no gene match: 7. For the CDR3, the DNA is TGTGCCAGCTCACCGAGGGACAGTGGGGACGAGCAGTACTTC. Its translation: CASSPRDSGDEQYF.

This clone was picked up a small number of times. The chain joins TRBV7-2 to TRBJ2-1, with D perhaps TRBD2 (5 bases). The germline V and J ends were trimmed by 1 base and 8 bases, with 15 bases remaining between them. The CDR3 is made up of 15 amino acids. Germline V gives CDR1 SGHTA, CDR2 FQGNSA. In nucleotides, the CDR3 is TGTGCCAGCAGCTTAGTCGGGGTCGATTGGGATGAGCAGTTCTTC. This gives the protein CASSLVGVDWDEQFF.

The gene calls are TRBV13 and TRBJ1-4; a weak D match, TRBD1 (5 bases). This CDR3 is 19 amino acids long. Germline CDR1 PRHDT, CDR2 FYEKMQ (reference sequence). The germline V and J ends were trimmed by 3 bases and 6 bases, with 26 bases remaining between them. CDR3 in amino acids: CASSFFPSGAGSGDEKLFF. CDR3 nucleotides: TGTGCCAGCAGCTTTTTTCCCTCCGGTGCGGGGTCGGGGGATGAAAAACTGTTTTTT.

This clone showed up just a few times. The chain employs TRBV2 and TRBJ1-3; no clear D gene. Between the trimmed V and J ends, which lost 6 bases and 0 bases, there was a span of 6 bases. The germline V gene encodes CDR1 SNHLY and CDR2 FYNNEI. The length of the CDR3 is 13 residues. The DNA for the CDR3 is TGTGCCAGCAGGCTCAGCTCTGGAAACACCATATATTTT. Protein product: CASRLSSGNTIYF.

The chain uses TRBV9 and TRBJ2-2; D may correspond to TRBD1 or TRBD2 (6 bases each). Trimming removed 4 bases from V and 0 bases from J, with 25 bases in between. Looked up from germline, CDR1 is SGDLS and CDR2 is YYNGEE. The CDR3 has 20 residues. The CDR3 bases are TGTGCCAGCAGCCACAACCGGGGGCAGGGTGAGGATCCGAACACCGGGGAGCTGTTTTTT. Protein: CASSHNRGQGEDPNTGELFF.

This clone was observed a few times. The J gene is TRBJ2-1, the V gene TRBV2, with 12 positions matching TRBD1. Germline CDR1 reads SNHLY; CDR2 reads FYNNEI. V shed 11 bases and J 6 bases; nucleotides not matched to a gene: 5. CDR3 length: 13 amino acids. This CDR3 reads CASRDRGRNEQFF. The CDR3 DNA reads TGTGCCTCCCGGGACAGGGGGCGCAATGAGCAGTTCTTC.

The table lists this clone with a few counts. This rearrangement joins TRBV6-5 to TRBJ2-1; 8 bases align to TRBD1. This CDR3 comprises 15 residues. The J segment lost 7 bases and the V segment lost 0 bases, leaving 5 bases of the junction unmatched. Germline V lookup: CDR1 MNHEY, CDR2 SVGAGI. The CDR3 loop is CASSYSGDRFNEQFF. The CDR3 region has the DNA TGTGCCAGCAGTTACTCAGGGGACAGGTTTAATGAGCAGTTCTTC.

J is TRBJ2-7 and V is TRBV2; D perhaps matches TRBD2 (5 bases). Between the trimmed V and J ends, which lost 10 bases and 4 bases, there was a span of 14 bases. The CDR3 covers 12 residues. Per the germline V gene, CDR1 is SNHLY and CDR2 is FYNNEI. Here the CDR3 reads CAITDWEYEQYF. The CDR3 DNA sequence: TGTGCCATTACGGACTGGGAATACGAGCAGTACTTC.

The rearrangement joins TRBV18 to TRBJ1-1, with D unclear. CDR1 and CDR2 from the germline V gene are KGHSH and LQKENI. The CDR3 runs 16 residues. V was shortened by 1 base and J by 5 bases, with 17 bases between the two germline ends. The DNA for the CDR3 is TGTGCCAGCTCACCACGTGGTCCGGGGAGAGGAACTGAAGCTTTCTTT. It encodes CASSPRGPGRGTEAFF.